This entry lists 8 T cell receptor beta chains sequenced from one sample in a study of blood T cell repertoires in COVID-19. Profiled with immunoSEQ multiplex PCR; TCRdb holds only in-frame clones, not every one. This table holds some 400,000 clones, around 87% found once. Sequencing was performed on PBMCs or T cells enriched from blood (not recorded which). The receptors were sampled from a man between 25 and 39 years old who had recovered from COVID-19.

The V and J genes are TRBV27 and TRBJ1-2, with D unclear. CDR1 and CDR2 from the germline V gene are MNHEY and SMNVEV (reference sequence). Trimming left V 6 bases short and J 4 bases short, with 9 bases between. The CDR3 is made up of 12 amino acids. CDR3 region: CASRSSGYGYTF. CDR3 bases: TGTGCCAGCAGGTCGTCAGGCTATGGCTACACCTTC.

On this clone: Other DNA sequences in this sample translate to the same CDR3. The rearrangement uses TRBV5-1 and TRBJ1-1; D is ambiguous. The CDR3 has 14 residues. V lost 1 base, J lost 0 bases, and 7 bases lay in between. From germline, CDR1 is SGHRS and CDR2 YFSETQ. Written as DNA, the CDR3 is TGCGCCAGCAGCTTGTCAGGTATGAACACTGAAGCTTTCTTT. Its protein product is CASSLSGMNTEAFF.

This chain connects TRBV5-1 to TRBJ1-3; D perhaps matches TRBD1 (5 bases). The CDR3 has 15 amino acids. Trimming left V 0 bases short and J 7 bases short, with 14 bases between. Germline V gives CDR1 SGHRS, CDR2 YFSETQ. The CDR3 DNA reads TGCGCCAGCAGCTTGGCCGGGGGTATAATCAACACCATATATTTT. This gives the protein CASSLAGGIINTIYF.

The rearrangement uses TRBV2 and TRBJ2-3; TRBD2 matches at 7 bases. Losses at the gene ends were 7 bases for V and 2 bases for J; bases not matched to a gene: 6. The CDR3 contains 14 residues. Germline lookup yields CDR1 SNHLY and CDR2 FYNNEI. The DNA of the CDR3 is TGTGCCAGCAATTTTGGGGACTACACAGATACGCAGTATTTT. Its translation: CASNFGDYTDTQYF.

V is TRBV30 and J is TRBJ2-3, with 9 bases fitting TRBD1. This CDR3 comprises 11 residues. Germline V gene data show CDR1 as GTSNPN and CDR2 as SVGIG (reference sequence). The J segment lost 11 bases and the V segment lost 1 base, leaving 1 base of the junction unmatched. The DNA for the CDR3 is TGTGCCTGGAGTGAGGGACAGGGGCAGTATTTT. Residues: CAWSEGQGQYF.

The V gene is TRBV5-1, the J gene TRBJ2-5, with D perhaps matching TRBD1 (6 bases). Trimming shortened V by 3 bases and J by 5 bases, and 14 bases separated the two germline ends. Germline CDR1 and CDR2: SGHRS and YFSETQ. This CDR3 is built from 14 residues. CDR3 sequence reads: CASSSIQGQETQYF. The CDR3 DNA reads as TGCGCCAGCAGCTCGATACAGGGCCAGGAGACCCAGTACTTC.

The J gene is TRBJ1-2, the V gene TRBV27, with D maybe TRBD1 (5 bases). Germline CDR1 reads MNHEY; CDR2 reads SMNVEV (reference sequence). This CDR3 contains 14 residues. V lost 4 bases to trimming and J lost 8 bases, with 17 bases between them. The DNA for the CDR3 is TGTGCCAGCAGTTATCAAACAGGAGCGGGCGGCTACACCTTC. This encodes CASSYQTGAGGYTF.

V gene TRBV2 combines with J gene TRBJ1-4; D not certain. V shed 10 bases and J shed 6 bases, with 15 bases lying between them. CDR1 is SNHLY, CDR2 FYNNEI, per germline. The CDR3 consists of 13 residues. CDR3 amino acids: CATNRGFDEKLFF. The DNA of the CDR3 is TGTGCCACCAATCGGGGATTTGATGAAAAACTGTTTTTT.